These T cell receptor beta chains were read from a single sample in a study of blood T cell repertoires in COVID-19. Method: immunoSEQ multiplex PCR; TCRdb's copy keeps in-frame clones and lacks some. The sample contains more than 200,000 clones, 82% of which appear only once. The sample taken for sequencing was peripheral blood. These TCRs come from a woman of 80 years or more with COVID-19, enrolled during active disease. The CDR3 runs from the conserved cysteine through the conserved F or W. The D gene is left open where the match is weak. Expanded clones are given a class, and other clones once, few, many or no size at all.

>.|.|TRBV10-3|TRBJ2-7
CAIGQTSSYEQYF
TGTGCCATCGGACAGACCAGCTCCTACGAGCAGTACTTC
>.|.|TRBV27|TRBJ1-2
CASSPRRGSDGYTF
TGTGCCAGCAGTCCAAGAAGGGGGTCGGATGGCTACACCTTC
>.|once|TRBV5-1|TRBJ2-4
CASSLQEKNIQYF
TGCGCCAGCAGCTTACAGGAGAAGAACATTCAGTACTTC
>TRBD2|.|TRBV3-1/TRBV3-2|TRBJ2-2
CASSRYSGGNTGELFF
TGTGCCAGCAGCCGGTATAGCGGGGGGAACACCGGGGAGCTGTTTTTT
>.|.|TRBV18|TRBJ1-2
CASSELNYGYTF
TGTGCCAGCTCAGAGCTGAACTATGGCTACACCTTC
>TRBD2|.|TRBV20-1|TRBJ2-1
CSASAPRGGSYNEQFF
TGCAGTGCTAGTGCCCCCCGGGGGGGTTCCTACAATGAGCAGTTCTTC
>.|.|TRBV4-3|TRBJ2-2
CASSQRDSNTGELFF
TGCGCCAGCAGCCAAAGGGACTCCAACACCGGGGAGCTGTTTTTT
>TRBD2|.|TRBV5-4|TRBJ2-2
CASSPLAGVPGELFF
TGTGCCAGCAGCCCTCTAGCGGGAGTCCCCGGGGAGCTGTTTTTT
>TRBD1|.|TRBV29-1|TRBJ1-2
CSGGTGGYTF
TGCAGCGGAGGGACAGGCGGCTACACCTTC
>.|once|TRBV9|TRBJ2-5
CASSVTSSVRETQYF
TGTGCCAGCAGCGTAACTAGCTCAGTGCGAGAGACCCAGTACTTC
>.|few|TRBV25-1|TRBJ2-2
CASSSQPSRNTGELFF
TGTGCCAGCAGTTCCCAACCCTCTAGGAACACCGGGGAGCTGTTTTTT
>.|.|TRBV19|TRBJ1-1
CASRSGGGQNTEAFF
TGTGCCAGTAGATCAGGCGGGGGACAGAACACTGAAGCTTTCTTT
>TRBD1|.|TRBV6-5|TRBJ1-1
CATGQGATEAFF
TGTGCCACGGGACAGGGGGCCACAGAAGCTTTCTTT
>TRBD2|.|TRBV7-2|TRBJ2-7
CASSLGLAGGGEQYF
TGTGCCAGCAGCTTAGGGCTAGCGGGAGGTGGGGAGCAGTACTTC
>.|.|TRBV4-2|TRBJ1-5
CASSPTVGNQPQHF
TGTGCCAGCAGCCCAACGGTCGGGAATCAGCCCCAGCACTTT
>.|.|TRBV18|TRBJ2-5
CASSLVREETQYF
TGTGCCAGCTCACTGGTCAGGGAAGAGACCCAGTACTTC
>.|.|TRBV21-1|TRBJ1-2
CARAPRGYTF
TGTGCCAGGGCGCCGCGGGGCTACACCTTC
>TRBD1|.|TRBV7-2|TRBJ1-1
CASRTGVYTEAFF
TGTGCCAGCCGGACAGGGGTGTATACTGAAGCTTTCTTT
>.|.|TRBV6-2/TRBV6-3|TRBJ2-1
CASSKTARSYNEQFF
TGTGCCAGCAGCAAGACTGCCCGCTCCTACAATGAGCAGTTCTTC
>.|few|TRBV30|TRBJ1-5
CAWSVLGQGDNQPQHF
TGTGCCTGGAGTGTATTGGGGCAGGGTGACAATCAGCCCCAGCATTTT
>.|.|TRBV28|TRBJ1-2
CAGGASNYGYTF
TGTGCCGGGGGGGCCAGTAACTATGGCTACACCTTC
>TRBD1|.|TRBV5-1|TRBJ1-2
CASSLGGQGTYGYTF
TGCGCCAGCAGCTTGGGGGGACAGGGGACCTATGGCTACACCTTC
>TRBD1|.|TRBV5-1|TRBJ2-3
CASSLVGQGWDTQYF
TGCGCCAGCAGCTTGGTGGGACAGGGTTGGGATACGCAGTATTTT
>.|.|TRBV20-1|TRBJ2-7
CSASDQGYEQYF
TGCAGTGCTAGTGACCAGGGCTACGAGCAGTACTTC
>TRBD1|.|TRBV6-1|TRBJ2-5
CASSELQGRETQYF
TGTGCCAGCAGTGAATTACAGGGGAGAGAGACCCAGTACTTC
>TRBD2|once|TRBV27|TRBJ2-1
CASSQPGGGGEQFF
TGTGCCAGCAGCCAACCGGGGGGGGGCGGTGAGCAGTTCTTC
>TRBD1|.|TRBV6-6|TRBJ1-1
CASSYSDREAEAFF
TGTGCCAGCAGTTACTCCGACAGGGAGGCTGAAGCTTTCTTT
>.|few|TRBV18|TRBJ2-7
CASSPSAGINYEQYF
TGTGCCAGCTCACCTTCGGCAGGGATCAACTACGAGCAGTACTTC
>TRBD1|once|TRBV6-6|TRBJ1-1
CASSLTGENTEAFF
TGTGCCAGCAGCCTTACAGGGGAAAACACTGAAGCTTTCTTT
>.|.|TRBV5-1|TRBJ2-1
CASSLEGVYNEQFF
TGCGCCAGCAGCTTGGAAGGGGTCTACAATGAGCAGTTCTTC
>.|few|TRBV21-1|TRBJ2-5
CASSKERRQVGGETQYF
TGTGCCAGCAGCAAAGAAAGGAGACAGGTGGGCGGGGAGACCCAGTACTTC
>.|.|TRBV4-1|TRBJ2-5
CARGGAAKKETQYF
TGCGCCAGGGGAGGAGCGGCGAAGAAAGAGACCCAGTACTTC
>.|.|TRBV7-9|TRBJ2-3
CASSLPMDRSSTDTQYF
TGTGCCAGCAGCTTACCCATGGACAGATCTAGCACAGATACGCAGTATTTT
>.|once|TRBV6-2/TRBV6-3|TRBJ2-7
CASSQLNFGPGVSYEQYF
TGTGCCAGCAGCCAACTCAACTTTGGCCCCGGGGTTTCCTACGAGCAGTACTTC